The 30 T cell receptor beta chains below all came from one sample that was sequenced in a study of Graves' ophthalmopathy and Graves' hyperthyroidism. RNA transcripts were the template, and TCR beta CDR3 regions were amplified from them. In the first round, RT-PCR was carried out with HTBI primers, and a multiplex PCR formed the second round. TCRdb fed the multiplex PCR reads into MiXCR, producing one record per CDR3 protein. The profile shows about 620,000 distinct CDR3 sequences, approximately 22% of them singletons. Material for sequencing was peripheral blood. These receptors were taken from a young woman with stable Graves' hyperthyroidism. Some clones in this sample may be carry-over from other donors' samples.

This clonotype was picked up many times. CDR3 loop: CATSDPRTGNQPQHF. The CDR3 nucleotides are TGTGCCACCAGTGATCCTAGGACAGGCAATCAGCCCCAGCATTTT. The chain couples TRBV24-1 to TRBJ1-5; possible D gene TRBD1, 6 bases. The germline V gene encodes CDR1 KGHDR and CDR2 SFDVKD. The CDR3 loop spans 15 amino acids. V was shortened by 3 bases and J by 2 bases, with 10 bases between the two germline ends.

This clonotype was seen repeatedly, ten times or more. The chain is built from TRBV29-1 and TRBJ1-2; TRBD1 matches 8 bases. The CDR3 is made up of 12 amino acids. J lost 9 bases, V lost 4 bases, and 7 bases had no gene match. CDR1 is SQVTM, CDR2 ANQGSEA, per germline. The CDR3 loop reads CSVGTGGESYTF. CDR3 coding DNA: TGCAGCGTTGGAACAGGGGGGGAAAGCTACACCTTC.

The table lists this clonotype with many counts. The chain links TRBV7-2 to TRBJ2-7; D might be TRBD2 (6 bases). The germline V and J ends were trimmed by 3 bases and 3 bases, with 15 bases remaining between them. From germline, CDR1 is SGHTA and CDR2 FQGNSA. The CDR3 is 15 amino acids. The CDR3 is CASSLNIGGNYEQYF. As DNA, the CDR3 is TGTGCCAGCAGCTTGAATATCGGCGGGAACTACGAGCAGTACTTC.

This clonotype was detected many times. This chain uses TRBV12-3 or TRBV12-4 with TRBJ2-2; TRBD2 might be the D (5 bases). Trimming left V 5 bases short and J 5 bases short, with 12 bases between. The CDR3 extends over 14 amino acids. This CDR3 is CASSTHRGTGELFF. CDR3 bases: TGTGCCAGCAGTACCCACCGAGGGACCGGGGAGCTGTTTTTT.

This clonotype was recorded at least ten times. The V call is TRBV11-2, the J call TRBJ2-2; 7 nucleotides agree with TRBD2. Per the germline V gene, CDR1 is SGHAT and CDR2 is FQNNGV. The junction had 8 bases not matched to a gene; V was cut back by 0 bases and J by 1 base. The CDR3 extends over 18 amino acids. In DNA, the CDR3 is TGTGCCAGCAGCTTAGACCGGCCAGGCGGGAGGAACACCGGGGAGCTGTTTTTT. Translating gives CASSLDRPGGRNTGELFF.

On this clonotype: A much bigger clone sits one base away, suggesting this may be a read error. This is likely a read error, given that the CDR3 carries no conserved phenylalanine or tryptophan at its end. The V and J genes are TRBV6-1 and TRBJ1-5; D is unclear. CDR3 length: 14 residues. Germline lookup yields CDR1 MNHNS and CDR2 SASEGT. The V and J ends lost 5 bases and 3 bases respectively, with 11 bases between them. The CDR3 coding sequence is TGTGCCAGCAGTCCGGCGGGATACAATCAGCCCCAGCATTTG. It codes for CASSPAGYNQPQHL.

This clonotype has at least ten counts. This rearrangement joins TRBV20-1 to TRBJ1-1; D call uncertain. CDR1 is DFQATT, CDR2 SNEGSKA, per germline (reference sequence). The CDR3 loop spans 15 amino acids. The V end was cut by 2 bases, the J end by 1 base, with 14 bases between. CDR3 in amino acids: CSARIYGLSNTEAFF. DNA for the CDR3: TGCAGTGCTAGAATCTATGGTTTATCGAACACTGAAGCTTTCTTT.

This clonotype occurred many times. The chain links TRBV15 to TRBJ1-2; TRBD1 is a possible D gene (5 bases). The CDR3 runs to 15 residues. The ends were cut back, 0 bases at V and 5 bases at J, with 13 bases in the middle. CDR1 is LNHNV and CDR2 is YYDKDF in the germline V gene (reference sequence). CDR3 nucleotide sequence: TGTGCCACCAGCAGAGATGGCAGGGATTGGTATGGCTACACCTTC. Its protein product is CATSRDGRDWYGYTF.

Worth noting for this clonotype: A much more abundant neighbour one base away suggests this may be a read error. The genes are TRBV27 and TRBJ2-5; possibly TRBD2 for D (7 bases). This CDR3 has 11 amino acids. The V end was cut by 11 bases, the J end by 10 bases, with 17 bases between. CDR1 is MNHEY and CDR2 is SMNVEV in the germline V gene (reference sequence). In nucleotides, the CDR3 is TGTGCCTCCCGGGGGCGCGGGAGCCAGTACTTC. Translation: CASRGRGSQYF.

This clonotype was observed many times. The rearrangement joins TRBV20-1 to TRBJ1-6; 10 bases line up with TRBD1. The germline gives CDR1 DFQATT, CDR2 SNEGSKA (reference sequence). The J segment lost 1 base and the V segment lost 5 bases, leaving 8 bases of the junction unmatched. This CDR3 region has 17 residues. The CDR3 protein is CSAPRQGAGSYNSPLHF. In DNA form, the CDR3 reads TGCAGTGCTCCTCGACAGGGGGCAGGATCCTATAATTCACCCCTCCACTTT.

The genes are TRBV12-3 or TRBV12-4 and TRBJ2-7; no reliable D call. V was pared by 3 bases and J by 3 bases, with 15 bases between. This CDR3 spans 15 amino acids. The CDR3, as DNA: TGTGCCAGCAGTTTGATTTCGTGGTCCCTCTACGAGCAGTACTTC. Amino acid sequence: CASSLISWSLYEQYF.

This clonotype was counted many times. The chain carries TRBV19 and TRBJ1-5; 8 nucleotides align to TRBD1. Germline values: CDR1 LNHDA, CDR2 SQIVND (reference sequence). J was trimmed by 7 bases and V by 1 base; bases with no gene match: 18. The CDR3 sequence is 19 residues long. The CDR3 sequence is CASSIGLGQGYNLGQPQHF. The CDR3 DNA sequence: TGTGCCAGTAGTATAGGCCTAGGACAGGGCTACAACTTAGGGCAGCCCCAGCATTTT.

This clonotype has a count of ten or more. This chain connects TRBV20-1 to TRBJ2-5, with D possibly called TRBD1 or TRBD2 (5 bases each). CDR1 and CDR2 from the germline V gene are DFQATT and SNEGSKA (reference sequence). The CDR3 totals 14 residues. V lost 5 bases and J 5 bases, leaving 18 bases between the germline ends. The DNA of the CDR3 is TGCAGTGCTTTAGTCGGGACCTTCGGGGAGACCCAGTACTTC. Its translation: CSALVGTFGETQYF.

The sample holds many counts of this clonotype. The V and J genes are TRBV6-5 and TRBJ1-1, with D unclear. Germline CDR1 MNHEY, CDR2 SVGAGI. Trimming took 7 bases from V and 3 from J, leaving 9 bases between them. There are 12 residues in the CDR3. The CDR3 protein is CASKDGYTEAFF. The DNA for the CDR3 is TGTGCCAGCAAGGACGGATACACTGAAGCTTTCTTT.

This clonotype was detected many times. V is TRBV29-1 and J is TRBJ1-2, with D perhaps TRBD1 (6 bases). Trimming shortened V by 4 bases and J by 0 bases, and 9 bases separated the two germline ends. Germline V gene lookup returns CDR1 SQVTM and CDR2 ANQGSEA. The CDR3 covers 13 residues. CDR3 in DNA: TGCAGCGTTGGGTGGGACACTAACTATGGCTACACCTTC. Translation gives CSVGWDTNYGYTF. Filled out from reference TRBV29-1 and TRBJ1-2, the complete variable domain reads SAVISQKPSRDICQRGTSLTIQCQVDSQVTMMFWYRQQPGQSLTLIATANQGSEATYESGFVIDKFPISRPNLTFSTLTVSNMSPEDSSIYLCSVGWDTNYGYTFGSGTRLTVV.

This clonotype was counted ten times or more. Given a much more abundant clone one base away, this may be a read error. The rearrangement joins TRBV6-5 to TRBJ2-5; perhaps D is TRBD1 or TRBD2 (5 bases each). Per the germline V gene, CDR1 is MNHEY and CDR2 is SVGAGI. The length of the CDR3 is 14 residues. The germline V and J ends were trimmed by 0 bases and 4 bases, with 9 bases remaining between them. The CDR3: CASSYSMGVETQYF. CDR3 in DNA: TGTGCCAGCAGTTACTCGATGGGGGTAGAGACCCAGTACTTC.

In its sample, this clonotype was seen many times. The chain carries TRBV2 and TRBJ2-5, with 14 bases that match TRBD2. The CDR3 has 17 residues. Trimming took 6 bases from V and 7 from J; bases not matched to a gene: 13. CDR1 is SNHLY, CDR2 FYNNEI, per germline. Written as DNA, the CDR3 is TGTGCCAGCAGACTCCGACTAGCGGGAGGGCCTCATGGGACCCAGTACTTC. Protein product: CASRLRLAGGPHGTQYF.

This clonotype was detected many times. The chain uses TRBV2 and TRBJ1-2; D is perhaps TRBD1 (6 bases). Looked up from germline, CDR1 is SNHLY and CDR2 is FYNNEI. This CDR3 comprises 14 residues. Trimming cost V 2 bases and J 5 bases, with 12 bases left between them. CDR3 coding DNA: TGTGCCAGCAGTGAACTACAGGGTTCTTATGGCTACACCTTC. Its protein product is CASSELQGSYGYTF.

This clonotype came up many times. The rearrangement links TRBV12-5 to TRBJ1-1; no clear D. V was pared by 5 bases and J by 1 base, with 14 bases between. The length of the CDR3 is 15 residues. CDR1 and CDR2 from the germline V gene are LGHNT and FRNRAP. CDR3 loop: CASGPTWVRNTEAFF. In nucleotides, the CDR3 is TGTGCTAGTGGTCCCACCTGGGTGCGGAACACTGAAGCTTTCTTT.

The rearrangement uses TRBV20-1 and TRBJ2-7; 8 bases match TRBD2. The CDR3 contains 13 residues. Germline V lookup: CDR1 DFQATT, CDR2 SNEGSKA (reference sequence). CDR3 nucleotides: TGCAGAGCCGCCACAAGCGGGAGATACGAGCAGTACTTC. It translates to CRAATSGRYEQYF.

This chain connects TRBV12-5 to TRBJ1-1; D gene uncertain. Trimming took off 0 bases at V and 6 bases at J, with 20 bases between the two ends. Germline values: CDR1 LGHNT, CDR2 FRNRAP. This CDR3 is built from 17 residues. The CDR3 DNA follows: TGTGCTAGTGGTTTGGTATTAAGCCGCTCCGGGCTATCTGAAGCTTTCTTT. Protein sequence: CASGLVLSRSGLSEAFF.

This clonotype showed up just a few times. The chain recombines TRBV6-5 with TRBJ2-5, with 9 bases that match TRBD2. CDR3 length: 15 amino acids. Germline V gene data show CDR1 as MNHEY and CDR2 as SVGAGI. V gave up 2 bases and J gave up 5 bases; unmatched junction bases: 6. CDR3 residues: CASSYAGGPLETQYF. Written as DNA, the CDR3 is TGTGCCAGCAGTTACGCGGGGGGGCCTTTGGAGACCCAGTACTTC.

This clonotype was seen many times. The DNA of the CDR3 is TGCGCCAGCAGCGGGGGTTGGGGAACGAACACTGAAGCTTTCTTT. Its translation: CASSGGWGTNTEAFF. V is TRBV5-1 and J is TRBJ1-1, with a weak D call TRBD1 (5 bases). Germline V gene sequence: CDR1 SGHRS, CDR2 YFSETQ. V lost 4 bases to trimming and J lost 1 base, with 14 bases between them. CDR3 length equals 15 residues.

This clonotype was counted ten times or more. V and J are TRBV29-1 and TRBJ1-1, with D uncertain. The CDR3 runs to 10 residues. From germline, CDR1 is SQVTM and CDR2 ANQGSEA. Trimming stripped 6 bases from V and 7 bases from J, with 9 bases between. The CDR3 spells CSVRTYEAFF. CDR3 DNA: TGCAGCGTACGGACCTATGAAGCTTTCTTT.

The chain employs TRBV20-1 and TRBJ2-7, with D possibly being TRBD2 (5 bases). V dropped 5 bases and J dropped 1 base, with 9 bases sitting between them. The CDR3 sequence is 12 residues long. CDR1 and CDR2 from the germline V gene are DFQATT and SNEGSKA (reference sequence). CDR3 sequence (DNA): TGCAGTGCTCTAGCCAGATCCTACGAGCAGTACTTC. This gives the protein CSALARSYEQYF.

This clonotype was observed many times. The chain has TRBV6-1 and TRBJ2-7, with D perhaps TRBD2 (6 bases). CDR1 and CDR2 from the germline V gene are MNHNS and SASEGT. The V end was cut by 6 bases, the J end by 3 bases, with 9 bases between. The CDR3 has 12 residues. Here the CDR3 DNA reads TGTGCCAGCAGCGCTAGCGTCTACGAGCAGTACTTC. Protein product: CASSASVYEQYF.

V usage is TRBV5-4 and J usage is TRBJ2-3; perhaps D is TRBD1 or TRBD2 (5 bases each). Germline V CDR1 and CDR2: SGHNT, YYREEE (reference sequence). Trimming took off 2 bases at V and 6 bases at J, with 13 bases between the two ends. The CDR3 extends over 14 amino acids. CDR3 coding DNA: TGTGCCAGCAGCTTCCGAGAGGGGTCGGATACGCAGTATTTT. Protein product: CASSFREGSDTQYF.

The genes are TRBV11-1 and TRBJ2-2; TRBD1 might be the D (6 bases). The length of the CDR3 is 16 residues. CDR1 and CDR2 (germline): SGHAT, FQDESV (reference sequence). Trimming took 5 bases from V and 7 from J, leaving 20 bases between them. CDR3 in DNA: TGTGCCAGCAGCCAAGGTTCAGGGGTAGCCGGCGGGGAGCTGTTTTTT. It encodes CASSQGSGVAGGELFF.

The sample holds many counts of this clonotype. V is TRBV5-1 and J is TRBJ2-2, with D uncertain. Trimming shortened V by 0 bases and J by 5 bases, and 11 bases separated the two germline ends. This CDR3 spans 15 amino acids. Germline CDR1 reads SGHRS; CDR2 reads YFSETQ. CDR3 amino acids: CASSLVIGRTGELFF. CDR3 coding DNA: TGCGCCAGCAGCTTGGTCATCGGACGGACCGGGGAGCTGTTTTTT.

This clonotype came up many times. V is TRBV28 and J is TRBJ1-2; D not resolved. The CDR3 has 12 amino acids. V lost 8 bases, J lost 8 bases, and 15 bases lay in between. The germline CDR1 and CDR2 sequences are MDHEN and SYDVKM. CDR3 nucleotide sequence: TGTGCCAGCGGGGTTCGGGGAAGAGGCTACACCTTC. This sequence encodes CASGVRGRGYTF.